This passage covers 17 T cell receptor beta chains from one sample sequenced in a study of cytomegalovirus exposure and HLA in healthy donors. Primers for the PCR totalled 60 Vbeta and 13 Jbeta. Produced via immunoSEQ multiplex PCR; TCRdb's table is partial and in-frame only. The profile covers roughly 48,000 clones, with around 66% appearing a single time and nearly 3% taken by the ten largest. Source material: PBMCs. These receptors were taken from a man aged 18 to 30 in good health and CMV-seronegative.

The V and J genes are TRBV7-2 and TRBJ2-3, with D possibly being TRBD2 (6 bases). The germline V and J ends were trimmed by 1 base and 1 base, with 12 bases remaining between them. The CDR3 length is 16 residues. Germline-derived CDR1 and CDR2 are SGHTA and FQGNSA. The CDR3 DNA is TGTGCCAGCAGCTTAGTTGCGGCTAGCGGCACAGATACGCAGTATTTT. Residues: CASSLVAASGTDTQYF.

This chain uses TRBV15 with TRBJ1-6, with D unclear. CDR3 length: 15 amino acids. Trimming took off 2 bases at V and 5 bases at J, with 10 bases between the two ends. Germline V gives CDR1 LNHNV, CDR2 YYDKDF (reference sequence). The CDR3: CATSRTARNNSPLHF. CDR3 in DNA: TGTGCCACCAGCAGAACTGCTAGAAATAATTCACCCCTCCACTTT. Combining the CDR3 with reference TRBV15 and TRBJ1-6 gives the whole variable domain DAMVIQNPRYQVTQFGKPVTLSCSQTLNHNVMYWYQQKSSQAPKLLFHYYDKDFNNEADTPDNFQSRRPNTSFCFLDIRSPGLGDTAMYLCATSRTARNNSPLHFGNGTRLTVT.

The chain joins TRBV10-1 to TRBJ1-4; D is possibly TRBD1 (6 bases). V lost 6 bases, J lost 2 bases, and 7 bases lay in between. The germline V gene encodes CDR1 WNHNN and CDR2 SYGVQD (reference sequence). The CDR3 covers 13 residues. The CDR3 here is CASRDSTNEKLFF. Written as DNA, the CDR3 is TGCGCCAGCAGGGACAGCACTAATGAAAAACTGTTTTTT.

This chain joins TRBV9 and TRBJ1-1; maybe TRBD1 (5 bases). CDR1 SGDLS and CDR2 YYNGEE come from the germline V gene. V gave up 1 base and J gave up 6 bases, with 10 bases separating them. The CDR3 spans 13 residues. CDR3 sequence reads: CASSVSSGSEAFF. The CDR3 DNA is TGTGCCAGCAGCGTATCATCAGGGTCTGAAGCTTTCTTT.

CDR3 nucleotide sequence: TGTGCCAGTAGCCCCGACGTGGGCCCAGATACGCAGTATTTT. Its protein product is CASSPDVGPDTQYF. The chain couples TRBV19 to TRBJ2-3; D ambiguous. Germline loops: CDR1 LNHDA, CDR2 SQIVND (reference sequence). The CDR3 sequence is 14 residues long. V lost 6 bases and J 4 bases, leaving 14 bases between the germline ends.

The chain combines TRBV5-6 with TRBJ2-7, with 7 positions matching TRBD1. Germline values: CDR1 SGHDT, CDR2 YYEEEE. With V trimmed by 3 bases and J by 3 bases, 6 bases remained unmatched. The CDR3 consists of 14 residues. The CDR3 nucleotides are TGTGCCAGCAGCTCACGACAGGGTTTCTACGAGCAGTACTTC. Encoded protein: CASSSRQGFYEQYF.

This clone was detected only once. The chain uses TRBV30 and TRBJ2-2, with a tentative D call TRBD2 (5 bases). The length of the CDR3 is 12 residues. V shed 0 bases and J shed 7 bases, with 6 bases lying between them. CDR1 and CDR2 from the germline V gene are GTSNPN and SVGIG (reference sequence). The CDR3 nucleotides are TGTGCCTGGAGTGTACGGGGCGGGGAGCTGTTTTTT. This sequence encodes CAWSVRGGELFF.

In this sample, this clone turned up once. The J gene is TRBJ2-1, the V gene TRBV29-1, with 10 bases lining up with TRBD2. After removal of 5 bases from V and 0 bases from J, the junction contained 7 bases not matched to a gene. The length of the CDR3 is 16 residues. Germline V CDR1 and CDR2: SQVTM, ANQGSEA. CDR3 residues: CSVPSGGVSSYNEQFF. CDR3 coding DNA: TGCAGCGTTCCTAGCGGGGGCGTTAGCTCCTACAATGAGCAGTTCTTC.

This clone came up many times. J is TRBJ2-7 and V is TRBV10-3; tentative D call: TRBD2 (6 bases). CDR3 length: 14 residues. V lost 5 bases and J 1 base, leaving 12 bases between the germline ends. Germline-derived CDR1 and CDR2 are ENHRY and SYGVKD. CDR3 sequence reads: CAISRDSVSYEQYF. CDR3 DNA sequence: TGTGCCATCAGTAGGGACTCGGTTTCCTACGAGCAGTACTTC.

There are a few counts of this clone. The CDR3: CASSYGTGPYEQYF. For the CDR3, the DNA is TGTGCCAGCAGTTACGGGACAGGGCCCTACGAGCAGTACTTC. The rearrangement joins TRBV6-5 to TRBJ2-7; 9 bases line up with TRBD1. CDR1 is MNHEY and CDR2 is SVGAGI in the germline V gene. V lost 2 bases, J lost 2 bases, and 1 base stayed unmatched. This CDR3 has 14 amino acids.

V and J are TRBV4-1 and TRBJ2-7; 9 bases are shared with TRBD2. V lost 0 bases, J lost 2 bases, and 2 bases stayed unmatched. The CDR3 covers 15 residues. Looked up from germline, CDR1 is MGHRA and CDR2 is YSYEKL. As DNA, the CDR3 is TGCGCCAGCAGCCAAGAGTTAGCGGGGGCCTACGAGCAGTACTTC. Amino acids: CASSQELAGAYEQYF.

This chain uses TRBV29-1 with TRBJ1-1; D might be TRBD1 (6 bases). V was pared by 7 bases and J by 1 base, with 13 bases between. The CDR3 contains 13 residues. CDR1 is SQVTM and CDR2 is ANQGSEA in the germline V gene. CDR3 loop: CSAGGGPNTEAFF. The CDR3, as DNA: TGCAGCGCCGGGGGGGGCCCGAACACTGAAGCTTTCTTT. The complete variable domain, with remaining parts taken from reference TRBV29-1 and TRBJ1-1, reads SAVISQKPSRDICQRGTSLTIQCQVDSQVTMMFWYRQQPGQSLTLIATANQGSEATYESGFVIDKFPISRPNLTFSTLTVSNMSPEDSSIYLCSAGGGPNTEAFFGQGTRLTVV.

The chain couples TRBV5-4 to TRBJ1-1; TRBD1 matches 8 bases. This CDR3 contains 13 residues. Trimming took 4 bases from V and 5 from J; bases not matched to a gene: 4. Looked up from germline, CDR1 is SGHNT and CDR2 is YYREEE (reference sequence). The CDR3 DNA reads TGTGCCAGCAGCAGGACAGGGCGGACTGAAGCTTTCTTT. Its translation: CASSRTGRTEAFF.

The chain is built from TRBV7-9 and TRBJ2-7; 7 bases match TRBD1. The germline V gene has CDR1 SEHNR and CDR2 FQNEAQ (reference sequence). The CDR3 loop spans 14 amino acids. Trimming took 5 bases from V and 4 from J; bases not matched to a gene: 8. The CDR3 protein is CASSLMRGPYEQYF. CDR3 bases: TGTGCCAGCAGCCTCATGAGGGGGCCTTACGAGCAGTACTTC. Full variable domain (remainder filled in from reference TRBV7-9 and TRBJ2-7): DTGVSQNPRHKITKRGQNVTFRCDPISEHNRLYWYRQTLGQGPEFLTYFQNEAQLEKSRLLSDRFSAERPKGSFSTLEIQRTEQGDSAMYLCASSLMRGPYEQYFGPGTRLTVT.

The chain uses TRBV21-1 and TRBJ1-1; the DNA was not used to check the table's D call, TRBD1. TRBV21-1 is shown as a pseudogene. This CDR3 spans 17 amino acids. Here the CDR3 DNA reads TGTGCCAGCAGCAAAGCGAAAAAAACAGAGATGAACACTGAAGCTTTCTTT. As protein: CASSKAKKTEMNTEAFF.

The table lists this clone with a count of one. The rearrangement links TRBV5-1 to TRBJ2-7; 11 nucleotides line up with TRBD2. The germline gives CDR1 SGHRS, CDR2 YFSETQ. CDR3 length equals 15 residues. V dropped 2 bases and J dropped 2; count of bases not matched to a gene: 3. The DNA for the CDR3 is TGCGCCAGCAGCTTACTAGCGGGAGAACCCTACGAGCAGTACTTC. This codes for CASSLLAGEPYEQYF.

V and J are TRBV10-1 and TRBJ1-1; 8 nucleotides agree with TRBD1. The ends lost 6 bases at V and 11 bases at J; junction bases unmatched: 8. The CDR3 extends over 12 amino acids. Germline CDR1 reads WNHNN; CDR2 reads SYGVQD (reference sequence). The CDR3 is CASRDLTGVAFF. The DNA for the CDR3 is TGCGCCAGCAGGGACCTGACAGGGGTGGCTTTCTTT.